This TCR beta chain was profiled in a study of blood T cell repertoires in COVID-19. Looking at the study overall: Samples representing acute and convalescent COVID-19 were sourced from the United States, Italy and Spain. Sources were T cells, B-cell-depleted T cells, or PBMCs; the material itself was cDNA or gDNA.

Under the authors' procedure: Reference gene primer amplification in the assay estimated nucleated cell counts. Assay used: immunoSEQ multiplex PCR; TCRdb lists only in-frame clones, some missing. The DNA gave D and trimming, while V, J and clone size come from that table. The data contain 100,000 or so clones, 80% of them singletons. CDR3 length equals 12 residues. The V and J ends lost 5 bases and 6 bases respectively, with 8 bases between them. The germline V gene encodes CDR1 GTSNPN and CDR2 SVGIG (reference sequence). Input material: peripheral blood. The receptor's source is a man between 70 and 80 years old with active or convalescent COVID-19. The V call is TRBV30, the J call TRBJ1-6; unclear D gene. CDR3 amino acids: CAWGRVNSPLHF. In DNA form, the CDR3 reads TGTGCCTGGGGTCGCGTTAATTCACCCCTCCACTTT.